The source of this TCR beta chain is a study of persistence of HIV-infected CD4 T cells. The libraries were made with immunoSEQ version 4 in survey mode. TCRdb's copy holds only in-frame clones and misses some; the assay was immunoSEQ multiplex PCR. The repertoire has more than 15,000 clones, 75% to 80% of them found once; the top ten carry approximately 6.3%. Study-wide findings and caveats: Antigen-responding cells were enriched for degenerate expanded CDR3beta sequences.

V trimming: 1 base; J trimming: 5 bases; junction bases outside the gene matches: 10. The CDR3 is made up of 17 amino acids. Germline-derived CDR1 and CDR2 are LNHDA and SQIVND (reference sequence). As concerns this clone: What it binds is unknown.

Lysates of CMV-infected fibroblasts at 10 ug/mL stimulated these cells. Sorting of responding CD4+ T cells relied on upregulated CD40 ligand together with CD69. These HIV-1-infected adults initiated suppressive ART in chronic infection. The sequence was collected from an adult man with HIV who was CMV-seropositive. V and J are TRBV19 and TRBJ1-5; 8 bases are a match to TRBD1. This specimen was CD4+ T cells sorted from PBMCs after roughly 17-hour stimulation, taken from a patient who received antiretroviral therapy. The CDR3 loop reads CASSIGRQGTSHQPQHF. The DNA for the CDR3 is TGTGCCAGTAGTATAGGGCGACAGGGGACTTCTCATCAGCCCCAGCATTTT.